Reported below is one T cell receptor beta chain. The antigen remains unidentified. This entry belongs to a study of cytomegalovirus exposure and HLA in healthy donors. The donors were healthy bone marrow donors. V gave up 3 bases and J gave up 0 bases, with 11 bases separating them. There are 15 residues in the CDR3. From germline, CDR1 is LNHDA and CDR2 SQIVND (reference sequence). Study-wide results and caveats: Later on, an analysis tied 15,000 to 20,000 TCR beta sequences to HLA alleles at 0.05 false discovery rate. For most TCR sequences rarity was the rule, although some public TCRs occurred in many donors.

Primers: 60 Vbeta forward and 13 Jbeta reverse. Original analysis: In a later analysis, around 10 million of 75 million to 90 million unique beta chains occurred in at least two donors. Sequencing was performed with immunoSEQ multiplex PCR; in TCRdb, only in-frame clones are kept and a portion is missing. V and J calls and clone size are given by that table; D and trimming were obtained from the DNA. The repertoire includes just over 150,000 clones, 78% of them detected once, and just over 3% sits in the top ten. This chain uses TRBV19 with TRBJ2-5, with D unresolved. The clonotype originates from a woman aged 40 to 49 in good health and CMV-seronegative. Sequencing was done on a sample of PBMCs. CDR3 loop: CASSISAQYQETQYF. Here the CDR3 DNA reads TGTGCCAGTAGTATTTCTGCTCAGTACCAAGAGACCCAGTACTTC.